The T cell receptor (beta chain) described here comes from a study of cytomegalovirus exposure and HLA in healthy donors. Points from the study as a whole: Per a prior analysis, the majority of TCR beta V segments were productive roughly 90% or roughly 30% of the time. Compared with the approximately 680-donor mean, an Asian-associated ancestry cluster reportedly had fewer N-insertions, according to a later analysis.

The PCR had 60 Vbeta and 13 Jbeta primers. TCRdb's table, derived via immunoSEQ multiplex PCR, lists solely in-frame clones and lacks some. Counted here are fewer than 300,000 clones, around 80% occurring once; the ten biggest clones make up 0.3%. To note about this clone: Its antigen is still unknown.

This receptor was taken from a girl aged 2 to 9 in good health and CMV-seronegative. Material: PBMCs.

CDR3 sequence: CASSLVAASYNEQFF. The DNA for the CDR3 is TGTGCCAGCAGTTTGGTTGCGGCATCATACAATGAGCAGTTCTTC. The chain uses TRBV27 and TRBJ2-1; D remains ambiguous. Germline V lookup: CDR1 MNHEY, CDR2 SMNVEV (reference sequence). The V gene lost 3 bases and the J gene lost 4 bases, with 13 bases spanning the gap. CDR3 length equals 15 residues.